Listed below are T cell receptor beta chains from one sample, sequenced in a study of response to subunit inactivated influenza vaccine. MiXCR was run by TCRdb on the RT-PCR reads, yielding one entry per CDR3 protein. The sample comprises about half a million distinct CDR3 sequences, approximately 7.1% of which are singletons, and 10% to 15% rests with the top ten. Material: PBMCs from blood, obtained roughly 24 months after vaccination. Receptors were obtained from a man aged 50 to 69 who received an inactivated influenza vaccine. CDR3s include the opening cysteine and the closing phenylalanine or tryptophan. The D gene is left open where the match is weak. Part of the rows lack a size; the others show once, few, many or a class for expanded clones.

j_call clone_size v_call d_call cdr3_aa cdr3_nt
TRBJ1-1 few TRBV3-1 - CASSHNKGVMNTEAFF TGTGCCAGCAGCCACAATAAAGGGGTAATGAACACTGAAGCTTTCTTT
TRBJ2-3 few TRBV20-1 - CSARRAGQPDTQYF TGCAGTGCTAGACGGGCAGGGCAGCCCGATACGCAGTATTTT
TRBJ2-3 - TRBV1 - CTSSQQTGLAGGRRTDTQYF TGCACCAGCAGCCAACAGACGGGACTAGCGGGGGGGCGACGCACAGATACGCAGTATTTT
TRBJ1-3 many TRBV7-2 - CASSLYPSTIYF TGTGCCAGCAGCTTGTATCCCAGCACCATATATTTT
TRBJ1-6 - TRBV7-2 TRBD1 CASSSGGTGNNSPLHF TGTGCCAGCAGCTCGGGGGGGACAGGAAATAATTCACCCCTCCACTTT
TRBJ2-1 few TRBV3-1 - CASSQDLRVGDEQFF TGTGCCAGCAGCCAAGATCTAAGGGTAGGGGATGAGCAGTTCTTC
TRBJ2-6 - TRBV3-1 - CASSPDGKAGANVLTF TGTGCCAGCAGCCCCGACGGAAAGGCTGGGGCCAACGTCCTGACTTTC
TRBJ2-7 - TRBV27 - CASRMAGEVYEQYF TGTGCCAGCAGGATGGCAGGGGAGGTTTACGAGCAGTACTTC
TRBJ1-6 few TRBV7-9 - CASSPMGSNSPLHF TGTGCCAGCAGCCCGATGGGGAGTAATTCACCCCTCCACTTT
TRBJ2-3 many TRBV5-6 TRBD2 CASSDSGGANTQYF TGTGCCAGCAGCGATAGCGGGGGGGCTAATACGCAGTATTTT
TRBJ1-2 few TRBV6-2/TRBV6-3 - CASRDGGRGPRSYGYTF TGTGCCAGCAGAGATGGTGGAAGGGGTCCTCGATCCTATGGCTACACCTTC
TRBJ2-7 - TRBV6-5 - CASSYRGPPSGEQYF TGTGCCAGCAGTTACCGGGGGCCGCCCTCGGGCGAGCAGTACTTC
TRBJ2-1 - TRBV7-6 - CASSYPGSVEQFF TGTGCCAGCAGCTACCCCGGGAGCGTGGAGCAGTTCTTC
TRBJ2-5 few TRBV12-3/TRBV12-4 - CASSLAWTLQPETQYF TGTGCCAGCAGCCTAGCGTGGACTCTTCAACCCGAGACCCAGTACTTC
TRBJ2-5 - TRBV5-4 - CASSLGVTILGTQETQYF TGTGCCAGCAGCTTGGGGGTGACTATTTTGGGGACCCAAGAGACCCAGTACTTC
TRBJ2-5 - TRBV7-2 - CASSLGGVIQETQYF TGTGCCAGCAGCTTAGGGGGGGTGATCCAAGAGACCCAGTACTTC
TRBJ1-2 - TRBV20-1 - CSASRGLGGYTF TGCAGTGCTAGCCGGGGATTGGGTGGCTACACCTTC
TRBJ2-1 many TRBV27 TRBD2 CASSLSLAGAFNEQFF TGTGCCAGCAGTTTATCGCTAGCGGGGGCCTTCAATGAGCAGTTCTTC
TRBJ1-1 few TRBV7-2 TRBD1 CASSRPGQGDYNF TGTGCCAGCAGCCGTCCGGGACAGGGGGATTATAATTTT
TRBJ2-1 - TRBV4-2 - CASSQDPRTGWNEQFF TGTGCCAGCAGCCAAGACCCAAGAACAGGGTGGAATGAGCAGTTCTTC
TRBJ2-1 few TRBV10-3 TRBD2 CAISGPQREGSYNEQFF TGTGCCATCAGTGGCCCCCAGCGGGAGGGCTCCTACAATGAGCAGTTCTTC
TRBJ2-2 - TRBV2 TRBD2 CSSSSSGYTGELFF TGTTCCAGCAGTTCTAGCGGCTACACCGGGGAGCTGTTTTTT
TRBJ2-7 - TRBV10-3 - CAISSVVGPRYEQYF TGTGCCATCTCTTCAGTTGTGGGCCCCCGTTACGAGCAGTACTTC
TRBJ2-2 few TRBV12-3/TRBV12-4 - CASIYQGTTGELFF TGTGCCAGCATTTATCAGGGTACCACCGGGGAGCTGTTTTTT
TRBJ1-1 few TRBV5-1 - CASSLGIRENTEAFF TGCGCCAGCAGCTTGGGTATCAGGGAGAACACTGAAGCTTTCTTT
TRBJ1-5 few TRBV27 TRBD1 CASSFPGQGGYQPQHF TGTGCCAGCAGTTTCCCTGGACAGGGGGGGTATCAGCCCCAGCATTTT
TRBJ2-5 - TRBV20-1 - CSGTGQRPETQYF TGCAGTGGAACCGGACAACGACCGGAGACCCAGTACTTC
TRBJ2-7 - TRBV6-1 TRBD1 CASSDTGGGFYEQYF TGTGCCAGCAGTGACACAGGGGGTGGGTTCTACGAGCAGTACTTC
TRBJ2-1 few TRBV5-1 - CASSGGGRVTNEQFF TGCGCCAGCAGCGGAGGCGGCCGCGTCACCAATGAGCAGTTCTTC
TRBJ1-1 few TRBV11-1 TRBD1 CASSHRGRTEAFF TGTGCCAGCAGCCACAGGGGGAGAACTGAAGCTTTCTTT
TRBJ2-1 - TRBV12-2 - CASRLAHRDYYNEQFF TGTGCAAGTCGCTTAGCGCACCGGGACTACTACAATGAGCAGTTCTTC
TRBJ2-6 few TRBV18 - CASSPQGPVSGANVLTF TGTGCCAGCTCACCACAGGGGCCTGTCTCTGGGGCCAACGTCCTGACTTTC
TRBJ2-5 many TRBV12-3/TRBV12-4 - CASRDSARETQYF TGTGCCAGCAGGGACTCAGCCCGGGAGACCCAGTACTTC
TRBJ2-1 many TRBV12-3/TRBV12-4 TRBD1 CASSRSRDRGRGEQFF TGTGCCAGCAGTCGAAGCCGGGACAGGGGGCGCGGCGAGCAGTTCTTC
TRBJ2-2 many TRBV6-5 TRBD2 CASSYLGLGDGELFF TGTGCCAGCAGCTACTTGGGACTAGGGGACGGGGAGCTGTTTTTT
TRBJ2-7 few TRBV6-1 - CASSEPGQAYEQYF TGTGCCAGCAGTGAGCCTGGTCAGGCATACGAGCAGTACTTC
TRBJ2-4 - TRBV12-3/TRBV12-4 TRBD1 CASSEPRGHGDIQYF TGTGCCAGCAGCGAGCCCAGGGGGCATGGGGACATTCAGTACTTC
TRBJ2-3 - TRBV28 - CASSPMGQPTDTQYF TGTGCCAGCAGTCCGATGGGGCAACCAACAGATACGCAGTATTTT
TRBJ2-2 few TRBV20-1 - CSAKGGPLNTGELFF TGCAGTGCTAAGGGGGGTCCTTTGAACACCGGGGAGCTGTTTTTT
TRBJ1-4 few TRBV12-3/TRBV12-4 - CASSSVQGATNEKLFF TGTGCCAGCAGTTCTGTACAGGGCGCAACTAATGAAAAACTGTTTTTT
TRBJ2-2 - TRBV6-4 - CASSVERTGELFF TGTGCCAGCAGTGTAGAACGCACCGGGGAGCTGTTTTTT
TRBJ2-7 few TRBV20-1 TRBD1 CSAINLQGAYEQYF TGCAGTGCCATTAATTTACAGGGGGCCTACGAGCAGTACTTC
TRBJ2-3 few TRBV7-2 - CASSLQALDPTDTQYF TGTGCCAGCAGCTTACAGGCTCTAGACCCCACAGATACGCAGTATTTT
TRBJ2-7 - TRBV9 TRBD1 CASSAGTGADEQYF TGTGCCAGCAGCGCCGGGACAGGGGCTGACGAGCAGTACTTC
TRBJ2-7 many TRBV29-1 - CSVRQSYEQYF TGCAGCGTGCGACAGTCCTACGAGCAGTACTTC
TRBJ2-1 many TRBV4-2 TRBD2 CASSQDAAGGPGYGFF TGTGCCAGCAGCCAAGATGCGGCGGGGGGGCCTGGTTATGGGTTCTTC
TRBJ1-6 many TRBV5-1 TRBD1 CASSLAGGQSYSPLHF TGCGCCAGCAGCTTGGCCGGGGGACAGAGCTATTCACCCCTCCACTTT
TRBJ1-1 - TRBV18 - CASSPRSANTEAFF TGTGCCAGCTCACCAAGGTCGGCGAACACTGAAGCTTTCTTT
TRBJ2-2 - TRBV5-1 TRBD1 CASSSPKGGANTGELFF TGCGCCAGCAGCAGCCCAAAAGGGGGCGCGAACACCGGGGAGCTGTTTTTT
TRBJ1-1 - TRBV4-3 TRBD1 CASSQDLLGQGWARNTEAFF TGCGCCAGCAGCCAAGATTTATTAGGACAGGGGTGGGCGAGGAACACTGAAGCTTTCTTT
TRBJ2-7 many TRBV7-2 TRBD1 CASSLGQGASEQYF TGTGCCAGCAGCTTAGGGCAGGGGGCGTCCGAGCAGTACTTC
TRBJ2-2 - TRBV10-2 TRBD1 CASSDRQGVGGELFF TGCGCCAGCAGTGACCGGCAGGGGGTCGGCGGGGAGCTGTTTTTT
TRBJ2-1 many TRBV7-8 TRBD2 CASRRRTSGPSYNEQFF TGTGCCAGCAGGCGACGAACTAGCGGGCCCTCCTACAATGAGCAGTTCTTC
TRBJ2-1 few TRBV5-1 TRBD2 CASSLPTSGGYNEQFF TGCGCCAGCAGCTTGCCCACTAGCGGGGGGTACAATGAGCAGTTCTTC
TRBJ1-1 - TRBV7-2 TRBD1 CASSLATGVTFF TGTGCCAGCAGCTTAGCCACAGGGGTAACTTTCTTT
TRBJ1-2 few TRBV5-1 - CASSLDIGQLYGYTF TGCGCCAGCAGCTTGGACATAGGACAGCTCTATGGCTACACCTTC
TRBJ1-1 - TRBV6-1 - CATAVARLTEAFF TGTGCCACGGCCGTCGCGAGGCTGACTGAAGCTTTCTTT
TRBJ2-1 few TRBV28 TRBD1 CASSLNRGRYNEQFF TGTGCCAGCAGTTTGAACAGGGGGCGGTACAATGAGCAGTTCTTC
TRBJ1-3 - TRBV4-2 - CASSQDPTTGTGNTIYF TGTGCCAGCAGCCAAGACCCCACGACAGGAACTGGAAACACCATATATTTT